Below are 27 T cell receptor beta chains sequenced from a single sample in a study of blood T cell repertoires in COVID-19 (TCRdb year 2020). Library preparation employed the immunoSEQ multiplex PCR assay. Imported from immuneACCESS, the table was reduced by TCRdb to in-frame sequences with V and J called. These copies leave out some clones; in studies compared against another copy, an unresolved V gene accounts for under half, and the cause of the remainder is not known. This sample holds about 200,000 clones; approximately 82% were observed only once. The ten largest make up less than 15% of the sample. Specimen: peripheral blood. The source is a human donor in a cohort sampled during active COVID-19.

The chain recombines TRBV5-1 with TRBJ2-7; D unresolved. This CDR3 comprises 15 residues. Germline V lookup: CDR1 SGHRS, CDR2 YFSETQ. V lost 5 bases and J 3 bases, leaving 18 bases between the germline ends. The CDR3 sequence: CASRLNGWPVYEQYF. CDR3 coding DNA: TGCGCCAGCAGACTGAACGGGTGGCCAGTCTACGAGCAGTACTTC.

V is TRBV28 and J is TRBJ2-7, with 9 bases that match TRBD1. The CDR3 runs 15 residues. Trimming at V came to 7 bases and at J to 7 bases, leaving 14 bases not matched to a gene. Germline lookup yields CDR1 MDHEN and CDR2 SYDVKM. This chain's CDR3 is CASTPSGQGMREQYF. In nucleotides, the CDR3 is TGTGCCAGCACCCCCTCGGGACAGGGAATGAGGGAGCAGTACTTC.

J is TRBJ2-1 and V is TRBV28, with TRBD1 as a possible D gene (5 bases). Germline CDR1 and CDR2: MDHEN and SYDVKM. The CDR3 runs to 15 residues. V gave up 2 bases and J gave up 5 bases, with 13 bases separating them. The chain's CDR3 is CASSLSRGAHNEQFF. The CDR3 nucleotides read TGTGCCAGCAGTTTAAGTCGTGGGGCCCACAATGAGCAGTTCTTC.

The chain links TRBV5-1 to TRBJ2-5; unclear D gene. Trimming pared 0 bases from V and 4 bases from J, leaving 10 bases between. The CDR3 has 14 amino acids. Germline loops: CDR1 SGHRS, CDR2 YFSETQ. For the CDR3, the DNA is TGCGCCAGCAGCTTGGCCCAGGTCCCAGAGACCCAGTACTTC. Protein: CASSLAQVPETQYF.

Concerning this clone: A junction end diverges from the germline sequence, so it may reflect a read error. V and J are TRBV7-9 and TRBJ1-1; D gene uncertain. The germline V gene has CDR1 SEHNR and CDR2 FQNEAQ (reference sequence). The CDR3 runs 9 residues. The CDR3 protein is CASSPVLVF. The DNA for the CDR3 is TGTGCCAGCAGCCCGGTTTTGGTCTTT.

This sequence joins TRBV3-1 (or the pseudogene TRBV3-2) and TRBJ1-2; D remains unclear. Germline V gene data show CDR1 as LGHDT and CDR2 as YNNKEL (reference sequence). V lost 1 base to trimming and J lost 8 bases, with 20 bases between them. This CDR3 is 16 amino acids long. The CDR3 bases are TGTGCCAGCAGCCAAGGAAGGAGCGCCGGGAGTGGAGGCTACACCTTC. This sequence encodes CASSQGRSAGSGGYTF.

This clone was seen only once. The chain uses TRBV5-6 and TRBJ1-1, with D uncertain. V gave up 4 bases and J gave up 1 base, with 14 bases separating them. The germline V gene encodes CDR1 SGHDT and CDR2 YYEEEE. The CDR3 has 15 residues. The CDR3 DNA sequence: TGTGCCAGCAGCCCCGACGGAGCGTCGAACACTGAAGCTTTCTTT. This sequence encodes CASSPDGASNTEAFF.

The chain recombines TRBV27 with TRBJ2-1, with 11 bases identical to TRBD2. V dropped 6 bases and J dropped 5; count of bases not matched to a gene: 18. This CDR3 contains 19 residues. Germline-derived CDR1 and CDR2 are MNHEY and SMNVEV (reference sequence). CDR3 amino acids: CASSHGWISGRGTDNEQFF. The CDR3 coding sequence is TGTGCCAGCAGCCACGGTTGGATTAGCGGGAGGGGGACCGACAATGAGCAGTTCTTC.

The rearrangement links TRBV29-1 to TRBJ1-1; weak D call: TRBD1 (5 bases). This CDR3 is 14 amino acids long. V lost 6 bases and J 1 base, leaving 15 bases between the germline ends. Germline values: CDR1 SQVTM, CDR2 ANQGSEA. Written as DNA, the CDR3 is TGCAGCGTACGGGGGAGAACGGGGAACACTGAAGCTTTCTTT. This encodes CSVRGRTGNTEAFF.

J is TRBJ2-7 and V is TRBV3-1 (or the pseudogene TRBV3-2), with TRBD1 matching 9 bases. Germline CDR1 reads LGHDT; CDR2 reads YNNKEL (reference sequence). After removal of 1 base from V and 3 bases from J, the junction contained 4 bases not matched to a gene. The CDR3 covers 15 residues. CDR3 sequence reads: CASSQGRQGGYEQYF. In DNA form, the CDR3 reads TGTGCCAGCAGCCAAGGTCGACAGGGGGGCTACGAGCAGTACTTC.

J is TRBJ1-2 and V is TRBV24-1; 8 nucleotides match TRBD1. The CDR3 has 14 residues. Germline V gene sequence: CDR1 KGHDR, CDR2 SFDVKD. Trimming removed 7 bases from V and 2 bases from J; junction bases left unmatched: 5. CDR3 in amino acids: CATRATGENYGYTF. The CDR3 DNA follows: TGTGCCACCAGGGCGACAGGGGAGAACTATGGCTACACCTTC.

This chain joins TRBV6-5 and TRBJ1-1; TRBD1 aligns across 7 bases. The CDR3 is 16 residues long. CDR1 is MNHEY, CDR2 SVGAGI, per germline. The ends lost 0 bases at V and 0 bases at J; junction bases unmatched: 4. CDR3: CASSYSFTGVNTEAFF. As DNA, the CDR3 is TGTGCCAGCAGTTACTCGTTTACAGGGGTGAACACTGAAGCTTTCTTT.

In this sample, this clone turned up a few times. CDR3 sequence reads: CASSYAENQPQHF. In DNA form, the CDR3 reads TGTGCCAGCAGTTACGCGGAGAATCAGCCCCAGCATTTT. The rearrangement uses TRBV6-2 or TRBV6-3 and TRBJ1-5; D is undetermined. This CDR3 has 13 amino acids. Per germline, CDR1 MNHEY and CDR2 SVGEGT. V lost 2 bases to trimming and J lost 4 bases, with 6 bases between them.

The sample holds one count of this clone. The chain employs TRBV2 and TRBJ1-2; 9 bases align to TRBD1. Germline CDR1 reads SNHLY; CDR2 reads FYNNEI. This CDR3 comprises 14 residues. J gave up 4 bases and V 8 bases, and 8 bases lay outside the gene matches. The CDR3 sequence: CASQRTGAVYGYTF. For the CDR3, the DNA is TGTGCCAGCCAGCGGACAGGGGCTGTCTATGGCTACACCTTC.

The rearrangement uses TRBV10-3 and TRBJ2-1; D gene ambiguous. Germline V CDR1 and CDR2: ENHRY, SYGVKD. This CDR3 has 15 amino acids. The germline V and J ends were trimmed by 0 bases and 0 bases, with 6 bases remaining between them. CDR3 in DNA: TGTGCCATCAGTGAGTCACATACCTCCTACAATGAGCAGTTCTTC. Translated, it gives CAISESHTSYNEQFF.

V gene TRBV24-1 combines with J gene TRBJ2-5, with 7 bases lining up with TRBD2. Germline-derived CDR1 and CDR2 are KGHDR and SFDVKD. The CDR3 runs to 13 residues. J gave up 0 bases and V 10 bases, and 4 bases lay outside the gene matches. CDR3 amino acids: CATGEGYQETQYF. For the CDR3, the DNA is TGTGCCACGGGGGAGGGATACCAAGAGACCCAGTACTTC.

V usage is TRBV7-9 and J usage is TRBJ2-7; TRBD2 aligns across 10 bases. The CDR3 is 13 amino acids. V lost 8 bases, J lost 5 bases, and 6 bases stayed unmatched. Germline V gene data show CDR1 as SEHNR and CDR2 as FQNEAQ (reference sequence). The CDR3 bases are TGTGCCAGCCTTCTAGCGGGAGCGGACGAGCAGTACTTC. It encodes CASLLAGADEQYF.

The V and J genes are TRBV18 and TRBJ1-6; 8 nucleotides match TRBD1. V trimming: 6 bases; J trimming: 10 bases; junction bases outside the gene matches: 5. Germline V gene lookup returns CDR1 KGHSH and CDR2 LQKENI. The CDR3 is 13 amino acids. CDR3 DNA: TGTGCCAGCTCGACAGGGGATGACTCACCCCTCCACTTT. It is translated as CASSTGDDSPLHF.

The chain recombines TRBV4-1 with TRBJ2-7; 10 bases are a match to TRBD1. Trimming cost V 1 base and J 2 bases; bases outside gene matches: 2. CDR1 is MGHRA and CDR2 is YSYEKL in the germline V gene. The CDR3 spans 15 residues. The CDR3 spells CASSQGTGGAYEQYF. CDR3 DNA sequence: TGCGCCAGCAGCCAAGGGACAGGGGGGGCCTACGAGCAGTACTTC.

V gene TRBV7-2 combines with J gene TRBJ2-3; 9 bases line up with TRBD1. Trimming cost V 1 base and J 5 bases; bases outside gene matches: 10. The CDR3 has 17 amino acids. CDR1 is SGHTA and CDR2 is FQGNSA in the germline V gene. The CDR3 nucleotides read TGTGCCAGCAGCTTAGGGACAGGGGCGGGAATATTAGATACGCAGTATTTT. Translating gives CASSLGTGAGILDTQYF.

The CDR3 loop is CSVESPGAAKNIQYF. The CDR3 coding sequence is TGCAGCGTTGAATCCCCTGGGGCGGCCAAAAACATTCAGTACTTC. This chain joins TRBV29-1 and TRBJ2-4; D is perhaps TRBD1 (5 bases). Trimming cost V 2 bases and J 1 base, with 12 bases left between them. Per the germline V gene, CDR1 is SQVTM and CDR2 is ANQGSEA. The CDR3 extends over 15 amino acids.

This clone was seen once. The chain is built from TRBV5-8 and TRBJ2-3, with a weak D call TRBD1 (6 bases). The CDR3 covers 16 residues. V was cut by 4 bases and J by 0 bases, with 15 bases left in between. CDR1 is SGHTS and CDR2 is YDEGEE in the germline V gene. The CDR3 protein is CASSMGHRISTDTQYF. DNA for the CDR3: TGTGCCAGCAGCATGGGACACCGGATTAGCACAGATACGCAGTATTTT.

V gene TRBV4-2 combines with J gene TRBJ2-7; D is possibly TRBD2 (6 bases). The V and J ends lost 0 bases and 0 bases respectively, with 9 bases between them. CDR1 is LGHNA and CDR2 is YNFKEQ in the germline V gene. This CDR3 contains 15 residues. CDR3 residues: CASSQDGRPSYEQYF. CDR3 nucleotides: TGTGCCAGCAGCCAAGACGGGAGACCCTCCTACGAGCAGTACTTC.

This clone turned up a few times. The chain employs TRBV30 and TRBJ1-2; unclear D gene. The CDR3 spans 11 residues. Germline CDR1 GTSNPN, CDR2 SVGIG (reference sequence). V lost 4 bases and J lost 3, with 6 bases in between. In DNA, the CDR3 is TGTGCCTGGACCTCCCACTATGGCTACACCTTC. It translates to CAWTSHYGYTF.

CDR3 sequence: CASSLQAFAEEAYEQYF. Here the CDR3 DNA reads TGTGCCAGCAGCCTCCAGGCTTTTGCGGAGGAAGCCTACGAGCAGTACTTC. The chain carries TRBV11-2 and TRBJ2-7, with D tentatively TRBD2 (5 bases). This CDR3 comprises 17 residues. CDR1 and CDR2 from the germline V gene are SGHAT and FQNNGV. V was clipped by 5 bases and J by 2 bases, with 22 bases between them.

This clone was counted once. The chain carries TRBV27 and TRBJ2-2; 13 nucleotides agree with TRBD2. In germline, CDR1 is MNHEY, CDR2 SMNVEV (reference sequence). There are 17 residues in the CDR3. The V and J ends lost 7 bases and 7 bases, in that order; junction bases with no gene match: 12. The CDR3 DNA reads TGTGCCAGCACCGGGACTAGCGGGATCCCGTCGAACGGGGAGCTGTTTTTT. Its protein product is CASTGTSGIPSNGELFF.

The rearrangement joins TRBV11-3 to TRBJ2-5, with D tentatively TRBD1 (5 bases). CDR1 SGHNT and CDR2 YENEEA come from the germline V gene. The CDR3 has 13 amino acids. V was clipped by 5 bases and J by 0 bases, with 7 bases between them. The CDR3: CASSTGNQETQYF. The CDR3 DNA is TGTGCCAGCAGCACAGGAAACCAAGAGACCCAGTACTTC.